Each of the 5 T cell receptor beta chains below was sequenced from the same sample in a study of blood T cell repertoires in COVID-19. Only in-frame clones appear in the TCRdb table, and some are missing; sequencing was by immunoSEQ multiplex PCR. The sample lists 250,000 to 350,000 clones, 70% to 90% occurring once. Material for sequencing was peripheral blood. All receptors derive from a woman aged 60-75 years with acute or convalescent COVID-19.

The chain recombines TRBV24-1 with TRBJ2-3, with D maybe TRBD1 (5 bases). V lost 6 bases and J lost 1, with 10 bases in between. Per the germline V gene, CDR1 is KGHDR and CDR2 is SFDVKD. The CDR3 is 14 residues long. CDR3 loop: CATSLGAGTDTQYF. Here the CDR3 DNA reads TGTGCCACCAGTTTAGGGGCCGGCACAGATACGCAGTATTTT.

The chain carries TRBV7-2 and TRBJ2-7; 11 bases are shared with TRBD2. Germline V gene data show CDR1 as SGHTA and CDR2 as FQGNSA. V gave up 5 bases and J gave up 7 bases; unmatched junction bases: 13. The CDR3 is made up of 16 amino acids. The CDR3 DNA sequence: TGTGCCAGCAGCCCGCACGGACTAGCGGGCCCCAGGGAGCAGTACTTC. Translated, it gives CASSPHGLAGPREQYF.

This clone is large within its sample. The chain is built from TRBV4-3 and TRBJ2-1, with D hard to call. Germline V gene data show CDR1 as LGHNA and CDR2 as YSLEER. The CDR3 sequence is 16 residues long. V was shortened by 1 base and J by 8 bases, with 18 bases between the two germline ends. CDR3 protein: CASSQVDSSESDEQFF. The CDR3 nucleotides read TGCGCCAGCAGCCAAGTGGATAGCTCGGAATCCGATGAGCAGTTCTTC.

The chain carries TRBV28 and TRBJ2-2; 7 bases map to TRBD1. The length of the CDR3 is 17 residues. CDR1 and CDR2 (germline): MDHEN, SYDVKM. The J segment lost 4 bases and the V segment lost 5 bases, leaving 13 bases of the junction unmatched. The CDR3 nucleotides are TGTGCCAGCAGTCCGCACTTACAGGGGTCGGCCACCGGGGAGCTGTTTTTT. Its protein is CASSPHLQGSATGELFF.

The rearrangement uses TRBV7-3 and TRBJ2-2; a possible D gene is TRBD2 (5 bases). The germline V gene encodes CDR1 SGHTA and CDR2 FQGTGA. The length of the CDR3 is 15 residues. With 5 bases removed from V and 5 bases from J, the gap between germline ends came to 15 bases. The CDR3 reads CASSPRAMGTGELFF. As DNA, the CDR3 is TGTGCCAGCAGCCCGAGGGCTATGGGAACCGGGGAGCTGTTTTTT.